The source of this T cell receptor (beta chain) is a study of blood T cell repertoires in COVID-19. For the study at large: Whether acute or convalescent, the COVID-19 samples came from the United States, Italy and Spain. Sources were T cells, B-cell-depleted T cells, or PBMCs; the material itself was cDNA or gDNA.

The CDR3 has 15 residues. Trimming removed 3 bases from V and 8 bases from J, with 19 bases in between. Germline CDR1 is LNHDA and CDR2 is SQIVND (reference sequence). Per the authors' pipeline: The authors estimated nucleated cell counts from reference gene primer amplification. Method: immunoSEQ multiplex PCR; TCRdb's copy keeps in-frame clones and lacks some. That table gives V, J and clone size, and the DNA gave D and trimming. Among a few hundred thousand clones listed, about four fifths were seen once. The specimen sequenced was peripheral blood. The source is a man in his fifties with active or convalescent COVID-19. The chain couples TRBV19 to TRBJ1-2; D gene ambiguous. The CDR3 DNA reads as TGTGCCAGTAGTATTCTTTCCCCCGCAGGCCACGGCTACACCTTC. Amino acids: CASSILSPAGHGYTF.